This T cell receptor (beta chain) appears in the sequencing data of a study of T cell responses to AZD1222 COVID-19 vaccine. The method was immunoSEQ multiplex PCR; TCRdb's version includes in-frame clones alone and lacks a portion of them. The repertoire holds about 130,000 clones, over 80% seen once, with less than 3.5% in the top ten. Germline V gene lookup returns CDR1 MNHEY and CDR2 SVGEGT. J was trimmed by 0 bases and V by 5 bases; bases with no gene match: 2. The CDR3 length is 15 residues. Analysis merged second doses at about 4 or about 12 weeks. This clonotype was sampled from an adult who received the AZD1222 COVID-19 vaccine. The chain links TRBV6-2 or TRBV6-3 to TRBJ2-1, with 9 bases fitting TRBD2. Sequencing used peripheral blood, obtained 28 days after the second AZD1222 dose. CDR3 amino acids: CASSQLAGSYNEQFF. CDR3 bases: TGTGCCAGCAGTCAACTAGCGGGCTCCTACAATGAGCAGTTCTTC.